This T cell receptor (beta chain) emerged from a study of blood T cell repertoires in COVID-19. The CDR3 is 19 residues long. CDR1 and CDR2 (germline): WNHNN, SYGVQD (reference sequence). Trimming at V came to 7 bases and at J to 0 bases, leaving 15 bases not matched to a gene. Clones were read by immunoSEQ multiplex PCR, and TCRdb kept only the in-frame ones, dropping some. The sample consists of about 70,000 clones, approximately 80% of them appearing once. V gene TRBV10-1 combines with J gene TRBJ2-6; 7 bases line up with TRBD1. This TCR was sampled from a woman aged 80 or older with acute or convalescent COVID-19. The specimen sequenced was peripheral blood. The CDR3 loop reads CASTSPTGPISSGANVLTF. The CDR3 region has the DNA TGCGCCAGCACATCGCCGACAGGGCCCATAAGCTCTGGGGCCAACGTCCTGACTTTC.